The 25 T cell receptor beta chains listed next were all sequenced from one sample in a study of T-cell reconstitution after alpha-beta-depleted transplantation in children. As it was prepared, the TCRbeta library received unique molecular identifiers. MiXCR, applied by TCRdb to the PCR reads, yields one record per CDR3 protein. The sample yields roughly 490,000 distinct CDR3 sequences, about an eighth seen once. The input for sequencing was PBMCs, mostly from graft donor cells, taken 180 days after TCRalphabeta/CD19-depleted stem cell transplant. Receptors were obtained from a female patient between 2 and 15 years old who had a stem cell transplant for aplastic anemia, so the T cells may come from the graft donor.

The chain couples TRBV28 to TRBJ2-2, with TRBD2 matching 11 bases. J was trimmed by 6 bases and V by 1 base; bases with no gene match: 4. This CDR3 is 16 amino acids long. Germline loops: CDR1 MDHEN, CDR2 SYDVKM. CDR3 DNA sequence: TGTGCCAGCAGTTTATCGCTAGCGGGAGGAGCCGGGGAGCTGTTTTTT. Amino acids: CASSLSLAGGAGELFF.

The chain carries TRBV20-1 and TRBJ2-2; no clear D. CDR1 and CDR2 from the germline V gene are DFQATT and SNEGSKA (reference sequence). Trimming left V 0 bases short and J 0 bases short, with 8 bases between. CDR3 size: 15 residues. In DNA, the CDR3 is TGCAGTGCTAGAGACGTCCCGACGAACACCGGGGAGCTGTTTTTT. It specifies CSARDVPTNTGELFF.

The chain links TRBV12-5 to TRBJ1-4, with unresolved D. V lost 3 bases, J lost 5 bases, and 13 bases lay in between. Germline CDR1 reads LGHNT; CDR2 reads FRNRAP. The CDR3 has 15 amino acids. The CDR3 is CASGFGGGGNEKLFF. The CDR3 DNA sequence: TGTGCTAGTGGTTTCGGTGGCGGAGGGAATGAAAAACTGTTTTTT.

The V call is TRBV15, the J call TRBJ2-2, with 7 nucleotides matching TRBD1. CDR1 and CDR2 (germline): LNHNV, YYDKDF (reference sequence). CDR3 size: 16 residues. The V and J ends lost 8 bases and 5 bases, in that order; junction bases with no gene match: 14. The CDR3 coding sequence is TGTGCCACCCTGAGAGGTGACAGGGTGGAGACCGGGGAGCTGTTTTTT. Amino acids: CATLRGDRVETGELFF.

The chain employs TRBV6-2 or TRBV6-3 and TRBJ2-7, with 8 bases identical to TRBD2. The CDR3 covers 14 residues. Germline V lookup: CDR1 MNHEY, CDR2 SVGEGT. With 0 bases clipped from V and 7 bases from J, the junction kept 5 bases outside the gene matches. The CDR3 DNA follows: TGTGCCAGCAGTTACTCGCGGGGGGTCTGGGAGCAGTACGTC. Its protein is CASSYSRGVWEQYV.

The table lists this clonotype with a few counts. The chain has TRBV27 and TRBJ1-1; the match to TRBD1 covers 11 bases. Trimming took 3 bases from V and 5 from J; bases not matched to a gene: 11. The germline CDR1 and CDR2 sequences are MNHEY and SMNVEV (reference sequence). This CDR3 contains 17 residues. CDR3 amino acids: CASSLFWTGGRETEAFF. As DNA, the CDR3 is TGTGCCAGCAGTTTGTTCTGGACAGGGGGCCGAGAGACTGAAGCTTTCTTT.

This clonotype was observed many times. In DNA, the CDR3 is TGCAGTGCTAGCGGGAGAGAGACCCAGTACTTC. Translated: CSASGRETQYF. The chain is built from TRBV20-1 and TRBJ2-5, with D possibly matching TRBD2 (6 bases). The CDR3 consists of 11 residues. Germline V gene sequence: CDR1 DFQATT, CDR2 SNEGSKA (reference sequence). V dropped 3 bases and J dropped 4 bases, with 6 bases sitting between them.

J is TRBJ1-4 and V is TRBV20-1; D perhaps matches TRBD1 (6 bases). Trimming pared 4 bases from V and 4 bases from J, leaving 10 bases between. Germline CDR1 reads DFQATT; CDR2 reads SNEGSKA (reference sequence). This CDR3 comprises 13 residues. CDR3 amino acids: CSAIPRGNEKLFF. For the CDR3, the DNA is TGCAGTGCTATCCCCAGGGGTAATGAAAAACTGTTTTTT.

This clonotype has only a few counts. V is TRBV20-1 and J is TRBJ2-3; 9 nucleotides align to TRBD1. This CDR3 spans 15 amino acids. Trimming cost V 3 bases and J 1 base; bases outside gene matches: 5. The V gene's germline CDR1 is DFQATT and CDR2 SNEGSKA (reference sequence). The chain's CDR3 is CSASPWTGGTDTQYF. The DNA for the CDR3 is TGCAGTGCTAGTCCCTGGACAGGGGGCACAGATACGCAGTATTTT.

The chain carries TRBV5-6 and TRBJ2-2; 8 bases match TRBD2. J lost 5 bases, V lost 0 bases, and 9 bases had no gene match. Per the germline V gene, CDR1 is SGHDT and CDR2 is YYEEEE. CDR3 length: 17 residues. CDR3 loop: CASSLAGGPMGTGELFF. The CDR3 DNA is TGTGCCAGCAGCTTGGCGGGAGGGCCCATGGGAACCGGGGAGCTGTTTTTT.

This clonotype came up a few times. J is TRBJ1-1 and V is TRBV20-1, with a possible D match to TRBD1 (5 bases). V shed 7 bases and J shed 10 bases, with 13 bases lying between them. Germline CDR1 and CDR2: DFQATT and SNEGSKA (reference sequence). CDR3 length: 10 residues. CDR3 sequence: CSVYRGRAFF. CDR3 sequence (DNA): TGCAGTGTTTACCGGGGCAGAGCTTTCTTT.

This clonotype was detected ten times or more. J is TRBJ2-2 and V is TRBV29-1, with no clear D. CDR3 size: 12 residues. V was trimmed by 2 bases and J by 5 bases, leaving 6 bases between them. CDR1 is SQVTM and CDR2 is ANQGSEA in the germline V gene. This CDR3 reads CSVERVTGELFF. The CDR3 DNA follows: TGCAGCGTTGAAAGAGTTACCGGGGAGCTGTTTTTT.

Worth noting for this clonotype: A much larger clone differs from this one at a single base, so this may be a read error. Here the CDR3 reads CCATPTTSVSYNEQFF. The CDR3 nucleotides read TGCTGTGCTACACCTACGACTAGCGTATCCTACAATGAGCAGTTCTTC. This chain connects TRBV20-1 to TRBJ2-1, with 8 bases aligning to TRBD2. CDR3 length equals 16 residues. Per the germline V gene, CDR1 is DFQATT and CDR2 is SNEGSKA (reference sequence).

As for this clonotype: A much larger clone sits a single nucleotide away, making a read error possible. The chain combines TRBV28 with TRBJ2-4, with D unresolved. Germline CDR1 is MDHEN and CDR2 is SYDVKM. CDR3 length equals 16 residues. CDR3 nucleotide sequence: TGTGCCAGCAGTTTGGGTTGGAGCATAGCCAAAAACAGTCAGTACTTC. Translating gives CASSLGWSIAKNSQYF.

This rearrangement joins TRBV28 to TRBJ1-4; D is unresolved. V lost 6 bases to trimming and J lost 5 bases, with 13 bases between them. The CDR3 is 14 amino acids. The germline CDR1 and CDR2 sequences are MDHEN and SYDVKM. CDR3: CASSPGFENEKLFF. The DNA for the CDR3 is TGTGCCAGCAGCCCGGGGTTTGAAAATGAAAAACTGTTTTTT.

The chain is built from TRBV30 and TRBJ2-6; 8 nucleotides agree with TRBD2. Germline V gene lookup returns CDR1 GTSNPN and CDR2 SVGIG (reference sequence). CDR3 length: 14 amino acids. The junction had 5 bases not matched to a gene; V was cut back by 2 bases and J by 8 bases. The DNA of the CDR3 is TGTGCCTGGAGTTGGCGGGGGGCACCCAACGTCCTGACTTTC. This sequence encodes CAWSWRGAPNVLTF.

This clonotype was seen a few times. This rearrangement joins TRBV5-4 to TRBJ2-4; D perhaps matches TRBD1 (6 bases). Germline V CDR1 and CDR2: SGHNT, YYREEE (reference sequence). V lost 2 bases and J 0 bases, leaving 21 bases between the germline ends. The CDR3 covers 19 residues. In DNA, the CDR3 is TGTGCCAGCAGCTTAGCCATCGGGACACCTTTTGAAGCCAAAAACATTCAGTACTTC. This codes for CASSLAIGTPFEAKNIQYF.

This clonotype came up a few times. The chain couples TRBV28 to TRBJ2-1, with D possibly called TRBD1 or TRBD2 (6 bases each). This CDR3 has 18 residues. The germline gives CDR1 MDHEN, CDR2 SYDVKM. Trimming took off 6 bases at V and 4 bases at J, with 25 bases between the two ends. CDR3 loop: CASRTRTGPGGAYNEQFF. DNA of the CDR3: TGTGCCAGCAGAACCCGAACAGGGCCCGGCGGGGCTTACAATGAGCAGTTCTTC.

This chain uses TRBV20-1 with TRBJ2-3; D is perhaps TRBD2 (5 bases). Trimming cost V 1 base and J 5 bases, with 7 bases left between them. The length of the CDR3 is 12 residues. The germline CDR1 and CDR2 sequences are DFQATT and SNEGSKA (reference sequence). The CDR3 here is CSARVAQDTQYF. Here the CDR3 DNA reads TGCAGTGCTAGAGTAGCGCAAGATACGCAGTATTTT.

This clonotype was counted only a few times. The chain links TRBV12-3 or TRBV12-4 to TRBJ2-4; 10 bases match TRBD1. This CDR3 spans 14 amino acids. The junction had 6 bases not matched to a gene; V was cut back by 6 bases and J by 7 bases. CDR3 in amino acids: CASRPDRGPNIQYF. The CDR3 DNA reads TGTGCCAGCAGACCAGACAGGGGGCCTAACATTCAGTACTTC.

This clonotype was counted a few times. The rearrangement uses TRBV25-1 and TRBJ1-2; the D gene is possibly TRBD1 (6 bases). This CDR3 is 14 amino acids long. Deletions cut 7 bases from V and 0 bases from J, with 12 bases between. Germline CDR1 MGHDK, CDR2 SYGVNS. The CDR3 reads CASTLTGANYGYTF. For the CDR3, the DNA is TGTGCCAGCACCTTGACAGGCGCTAACTATGGCTACACCTTC.

This clonotype was seen repeatedly, ten times or more. V usage is TRBV5-1 and J usage is TRBJ1-1; D call uncertain. Trimming cost V 5 bases and J 0 bases, with 11 bases left between them. CDR3 length: 14 residues. Germline V lookup: CDR1 SGHRS, CDR2 YFSETQ. CDR3 DNA: TGCGCCAGCAGTGAACGGGCGTTGAACACTGAAGCTTTCTTT. It codes for CASSERALNTEAFF. Filled out from reference TRBV5-1 and TRBJ1-1, the complete variable domain reads KAGVTQTPRYLIKTRGQQVTLSCSPISGHRSVSWYQQTPGQGLQFLFEYFSETQRNKGNFPGRFSGRQFSNSRSEMNVSTLELGDSALYLCASSERALNTEAFFGQGTRLTVV.

This clonotype turned up a few times. The rearrangement joins TRBV15 to TRBJ2-3, with 12 bases aligning to TRBD2. Germline lookup yields CDR1 LNHNV and CDR2 YYDKDF (reference sequence). With V trimmed by 1 base and J by 0 bases, 5 bases remained unmatched. The CDR3 has 18 residues. CDR3: CATSRGLAGVTSTDTQYF. The CDR3 DNA reads as TGTGCCACCAGCAGAGGACTAGCGGGGGTGACTAGCACAGATACGCAGTATTTT. The full variable domain, completed using reference TRBV15 and TRBJ2-3, is DAMVIQNPRYQVTQFGKPVTLSCSQTLNHNVMYWYQQKSSQAPKLLFHYYDKDFNNEADTPDNFQSRRPNTSFCFLDIRSPGLGDTAMYLCATSRGLAGVTSTDTQYFGPGTRLTVL.

This clonotype was recorded a few times. This chain joins TRBV7-3 and TRBJ2-3; TRBD2 matches at 8 bases. The CDR3 consists of 14 residues. Looked up from germline, CDR1 is SGHTA and CDR2 is FQGTGA. Trimming took 6 bases from V and 3 from J; bases not matched to a gene: 5. The CDR3: CASREREWTDTQYF. As DNA, the CDR3 is TGTGCCAGCAGAGAGCGGGAGTGGACAGATACGCAGTATTTT. The full variable domain, with the rest looked up from reference TRBV7-3 and TRBJ2-3, is GAGVSQTPSNKVTEKGKYVELRCDPISGHTALYWYRQSLGQGPEFLIYFQGTGAADDSGLPNDRFFAVRPEGSVSTLKIQRTERGDSAVYLCASREREWTDTQYFGPGTRLTVL.

In this sample, this clonotype turned up a few times. This chain links TRBV28 with TRBJ2-5; 8 bases align to TRBD2. CDR3 size: 15 residues. The V gene end was trimmed by 6 bases and the J gene end by 3 bases; junction bases not matched to a gene: 9. Germline-derived CDR1 and CDR2 are MDHEN and SYDVKM. The CDR3 here is CASRSTSGWKETQYF. DNA for the CDR3: TGTGCCAGCAGATCTACTAGCGGCTGGAAAGAGACCCAGTACTTC.